The present entry profiles one TCR beta chain with its context. One entry per CDR3 protein results from TCRdb running MiXCR on the reads. In the table there are some 300,000 distinct CDR3 sequences, 9.6% of which are singletons. The data were obtained in a study of T cell repertoires in cytomegalovirus infection. Across the study: Through public TCR beta signatures, both CMV infection and matching HLA type were indicated.

CDR3 size: 14 residues. The ends were cut back, 0 bases at V and 6 bases at J, with 14 bases in the middle. The germline gives CDR1 DFQATT, CDR2 SNEGSKA (reference sequence). Sequenced sample: PBMCs. The chain is built from TRBV20-1 and TRBJ1-2, with D unresolved. The receptor was isolated from a human donor in good health (CMV status not recorded). Some clones in this sample may be carry-over from other donors' samples. CDR3: CSARDHKQINGYTF. In nucleotides, the CDR3 is TGCAGTGCTAGAGATCACAAACAGATTAATGGCTACACCTTC.